The clone carrying this T cell receptor (beta chain) was counted at least ten times. One junction end does not reproduce the germline sequence, and a read error may be involved. Different DNA sequences within this sample yield the same CDR3. This entry comes from a study of blood T cell repertoires in COVID-19. Turning to the study itself: Acute and convalescent COVID-19 specimens originated in the United States, Italy and Spain. PBMCs, B-cell-depleted T cells, or T cells were the source of the cDNA or gDNA that made up the material.

Original analysis: Nucleated cell number was recorded as an estimate derived from reference gene primer amplification. The method was immunoSEQ multiplex PCR; TCRdb's version includes in-frame clones alone and lacks a portion of them. For V, J and clone size, that table is used; D and trimming come from the DNA. Altogether a few hundred thousand clones are present, around 87% being singletons, with the ten largest covering roughly 2.5%. This CDR3 is 14 amino acids long. CDR1 is SGHVS, CDR2 FQNEAQ, per germline. The sample taken for sequencing was peripheral blood. The sequence came from a woman aged 45-65 years with acute or convalescent COVID-19. The genes are TRBV7-8 and TRBJ2-5; 14 bases are shared with TRBD2. The CDR3 is CASSFPTSGRALNF. For the CDR3, the DNA is TGTGCCAGCAGCTTCCCGACTAGCGGGAGGGCCTTAAACTTC.